Described below is a single TCR beta chain sequence and its context. Its target is not known. Profiling relied on immunoSEQ multiplex PCR, and the TCRdb table lists in-frame clones only, not all of them. The table records approximately 74,000 clones, 73% of them present only once. It was after 10 days of culture that CD4+ T cells were isolated. Participants completed two doses of the BNT162b2 or mRNA-1273 vaccine. It was on days 3 and 7 that half the medium was replaced with IL-2 medium. These data are taken from a study of vaccination effects on CD4 cells after COVID-19. The wider study: Post-vaccine specimens arrived a median 72 days past the second dose.

Study-wide results and limits: The study enrolled few convalescent patients and sampled no early post-infection timepoints.

Trimming removed 7 bases from V and 2 bases from J; junction bases left unmatched: 7. The CDR3 consists of 14 residues. CDR1 and CDR2 from the germline V gene are LNHDA and SQIVND (reference sequence). This sequence joins TRBV19 and TRBJ2-5, with 7 bases fitting TRBD2. This TCR was recovered from a human donor who received a COVID-19 vaccine. This material consisted of CD4+ T cells from PBMCs cultured without peptide, taken after COVID-19 vaccination. The CDR3 nucleotides read TGTGCCAGTAATAAGCGGGGCGGGCAAGAGACCCAGTACTTC. Translation gives CASNKRGGQETQYF.